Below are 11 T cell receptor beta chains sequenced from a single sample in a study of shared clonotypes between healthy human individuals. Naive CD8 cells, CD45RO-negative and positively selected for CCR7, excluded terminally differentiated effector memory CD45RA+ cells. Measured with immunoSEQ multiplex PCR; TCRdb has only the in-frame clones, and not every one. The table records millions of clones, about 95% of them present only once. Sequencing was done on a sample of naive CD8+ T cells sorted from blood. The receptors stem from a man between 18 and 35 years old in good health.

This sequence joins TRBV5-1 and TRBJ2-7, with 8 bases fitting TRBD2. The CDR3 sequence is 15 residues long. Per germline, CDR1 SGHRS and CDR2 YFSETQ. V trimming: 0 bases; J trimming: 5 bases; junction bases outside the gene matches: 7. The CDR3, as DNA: TGCGCCAGCAGCTTGGAGGGCGGGGGGCCGGACGAGCAGTACTTC. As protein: CASSLEGGGPDEQYF.

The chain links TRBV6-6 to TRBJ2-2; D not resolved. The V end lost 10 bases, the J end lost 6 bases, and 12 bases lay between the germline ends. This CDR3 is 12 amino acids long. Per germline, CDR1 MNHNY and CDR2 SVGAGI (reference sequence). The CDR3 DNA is TGTGCCACCCGTGTCGTGGCCGGGGAGCTGTTTTTT. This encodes CATRVVAGELFF.

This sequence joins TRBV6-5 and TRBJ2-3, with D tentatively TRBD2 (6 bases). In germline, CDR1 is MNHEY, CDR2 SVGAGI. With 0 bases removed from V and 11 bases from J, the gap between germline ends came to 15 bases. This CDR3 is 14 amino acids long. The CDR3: CASSYSEGSREQYF. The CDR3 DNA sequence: TGTGCCAGCAGTTACTCCGAGGGGTCGCGGGAGCAGTATTTT.

The chain's CDR3 is CASSYSAGEITDTQYF. For the CDR3, the DNA is TGTGCCAGCAGTTACTCAGCGGGAGAGATCACAGATACGCAGTATTTT. J is TRBJ2-3 and V is TRBV6-5; TRBD2 aligns across 8 bases. Germline lookup yields CDR1 MNHEY and CDR2 SVGAGI. The V segment lost 0 bases and the J segment 2 bases; nucleotides outside the gene matches: 4. CDR3 size: 16 residues.

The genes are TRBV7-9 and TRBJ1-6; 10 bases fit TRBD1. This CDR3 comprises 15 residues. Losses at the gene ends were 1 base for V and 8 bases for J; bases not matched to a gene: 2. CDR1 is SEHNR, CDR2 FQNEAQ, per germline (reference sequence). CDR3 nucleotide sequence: TGTGCCAGCAGCTTAGGACAGGGGGCGCATTCACCCCTCCACTTT. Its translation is CASSLGQGAHSPLHF.

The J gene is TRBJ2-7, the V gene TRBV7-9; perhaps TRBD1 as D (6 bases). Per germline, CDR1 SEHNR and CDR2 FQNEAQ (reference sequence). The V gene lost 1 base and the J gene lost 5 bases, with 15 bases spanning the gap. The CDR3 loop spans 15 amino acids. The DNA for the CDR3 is TGTGCCAGCAGCTTAGTTCACCCAGGGGCCAACGAGCAGTACTTC. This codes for CASSLVHPGANEQYF.

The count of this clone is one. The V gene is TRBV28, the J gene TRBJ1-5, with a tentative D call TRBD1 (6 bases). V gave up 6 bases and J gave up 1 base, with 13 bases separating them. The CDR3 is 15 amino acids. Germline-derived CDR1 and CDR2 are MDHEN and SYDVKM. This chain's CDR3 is CASSLRDISNQPQHF. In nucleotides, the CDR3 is TGTGCCAGCAGCCTCCGGGACATAAGCAATCAGCCCCAGCATTTT.

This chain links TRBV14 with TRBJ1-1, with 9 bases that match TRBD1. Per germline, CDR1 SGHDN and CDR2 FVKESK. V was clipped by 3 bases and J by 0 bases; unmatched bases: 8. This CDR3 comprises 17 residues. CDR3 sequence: CASSQLPGQGMNTEAFF. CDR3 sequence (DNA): TGTGCCAGCAGCCAGTTACCGGGACAGGGAATGAACACTGAAGCTTTCTTT. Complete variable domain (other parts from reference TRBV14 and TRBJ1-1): EAGVTQFPSHSVIEKGQTVTLRCDPISGHDNLYWYRRVMGKEIKFLLHFVKESKQDESGMPNNRFLAERTGGTYSTLKVQPAELEDSGVYFCASSQLPGQGMNTEAFFGQGTRLTVV.

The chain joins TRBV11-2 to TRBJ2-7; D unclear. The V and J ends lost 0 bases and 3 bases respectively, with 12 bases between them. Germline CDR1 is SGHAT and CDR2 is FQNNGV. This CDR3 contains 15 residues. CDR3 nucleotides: TGTGCCAGCAGCTTAGATCCGGCCGATTACTACGAGCAGTACTTC. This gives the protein CASSLDPADYYEQYF.

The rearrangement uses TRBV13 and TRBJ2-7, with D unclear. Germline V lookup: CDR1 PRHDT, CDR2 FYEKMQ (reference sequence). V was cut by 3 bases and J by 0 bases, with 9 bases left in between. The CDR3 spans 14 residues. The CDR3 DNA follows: TGTGCCAGCAGCTTCCGGACGGACTCCTACGAGCAGTACTTC. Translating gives CASSFRTDSYEQYF.

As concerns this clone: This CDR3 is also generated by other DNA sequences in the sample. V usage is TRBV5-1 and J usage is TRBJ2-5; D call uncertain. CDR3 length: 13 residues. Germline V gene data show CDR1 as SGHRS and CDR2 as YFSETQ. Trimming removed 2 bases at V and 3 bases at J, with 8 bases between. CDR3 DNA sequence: TGCGCCAGCAGCTTTGGCACCGAAGAGACCCAGTACTTC. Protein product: CASSFGTEETQYF.